The 30 T cell receptor beta chains listed next were all sequenced from one sample in a study of cytomegalovirus exposure and HLA in healthy donors. The primer mix had 60 Vbeta and 13 Jbeta primers. Clones were sequenced by immunoSEQ multiplex PCR, and TCRdb holds only the in-frame ones, with some missing. The sample yields over 200,000 clones, 70% to 80% seen once. The sequenced sample was PBMCs. Receptor source: a woman aged 60-75 years in good health and CMV-seropositive.

Written as DNA, the CDR3 is TGTGCCACCTCACAGGGGGCAGTTTCTACTGGCTACACCTTC. Translated: CATSQGAVSTGYTF. The chain joins TRBV6-5 to TRBJ1-2; TRBD1 matches at 9 bases. Per the germline V gene, CDR1 is MNHEY and CDR2 is SVGAGI. Trimming took 10 bases from V and 7 from J; bases not matched to a gene: 13. This CDR3 comprises 14 residues.

The rearrangement joins TRBV2 to TRBJ2-2; maybe TRBD1 (6 bases). V was pared by 2 bases and J by 4 bases, with 14 bases between. CDR3 size: 16 residues. Germline-derived CDR1 and CDR2 are SNHLY and FYNNEI. For the CDR3, the DNA is TGTGCCAGCAGTGAACAAGGGCAGGGGCTCACCGGGGAGCTGTTTTTT. Its protein product is CASSEQGQGLTGELFF.

In regard to this clone: Other DNA sequences within the sample encode an identical CDR3. CDR3 nucleotides: TGTGCCAGCGGGGGACAGGGGACGGATACGCAGTATTTT. It codes for CASGGQGTDTQYF. The chain carries TRBV6-6 and TRBJ2-3; 10 bases fit TRBD1. Germline values: CDR1 MNHNY, CDR2 SVGAGI (reference sequence). Trimming at V came to 8 bases and at J to 6 bases, leaving 5 bases not matched to a gene. This CDR3 spans 13 amino acids.

The chain combines TRBV7-7 with TRBJ2-2; possibly TRBD2 for D (6 bases). Trimming removed 3 bases at V and 2 bases at J, with 7 bases between. CDR1 and CDR2 from the germline V gene are SSHAT and FNYEAQ (reference sequence). The CDR3 length is 14 residues. CDR3: CASSLGGNTGELFF. CDR3 bases: TGTGCCAGCAGCTTGGGGGGAAACACCGGGGAGCTGTTTTTT. Full variable domain (outside the CDR3, taken from reference TRBV7-7 and TRBJ2-2): GAGVSQSPRYKVTKRGQDVTLRCDPISSHATLYWYQQALGQGPEFLTYFNYEAQPDKSGLPSDRFSAERPEGSISTLTIQRTEQRDSAMYRCASSLGGNTGELFFGEGSRLTVL.

This clone was seen a single time. This chain's CDR3 is CASSQTGTGTYGYTF. The CDR3 coding sequence is TGCGCCAGCAGCCAAACCGGGACAGGGACCTATGGCTACACCTTC. The chain carries TRBV4-1 and TRBJ1-2; 9 nucleotides line up with TRBD1. After removal of 2 bases from V and 4 bases from J, the junction contained 5 bases not matched to a gene. Germline CDR1 reads MGHRA; CDR2 reads YSYEKL. The CDR3 is 15 amino acids.

This clone was recorded once. The chain is built from TRBV30 and TRBJ1-6, with 7 positions matching TRBD1. V trimming: 2 bases; J trimming: 7 bases; junction bases outside the gene matches: 5. The CDR3 is 14 residues long. The V gene's germline CDR1 is GTSNPN and CDR2 SVGIG (reference sequence). In DNA, the CDR3 is TGTGCCTGGAGTAGTGGGACAGCCAATTCACCCCTCCACTTT. Translation gives CAWSSGTANSPLHF.

This sequence joins TRBV6-5 and TRBJ1-1; TRBD1 matches 7 bases. V lost 6 bases and J lost 4; bases outside the gene matches: 5. The CDR3 totals 13 residues. CDR1 is MNHEY and CDR2 is SVGAGI in the germline V gene. The CDR3 nucleotides read TGTGCCAGCAGGAGGACAGGACGCACTGAAGCTTTCTTT. This codes for CASRRTGRTEAFF.

The genes are TRBV28 and TRBJ1-2, with D hard to call. CDR3 length: 11 amino acids. CDR1 is MDHEN and CDR2 is SYDVKM in the germline V gene. V dropped 6 bases and J dropped 7 bases, with 9 bases sitting between them. This CDR3 reads CASRQNIGYTF. CDR3 nucleotides: TGTGCCAGCAGGCAAAACATTGGCTACACCTTC.

The chain is built from TRBV28 and TRBJ1-2; no firm D call. The CDR3 totals 14 residues. The V end lost 5 bases, the J end lost 0 bases, and 10 bases lay between the germline ends. CDR1 MDHEN and CDR2 SYDVKM come from the germline V gene. CDR3 loop: CASSAPGPNYGYTF. The CDR3 nucleotides are TGTGCCAGCAGTGCCCCAGGTCCTAACTATGGCTACACCTTC.

On this clone: Likely a read error: the CDR3 ends without its conserved phenylalanine or tryptophan. J is TRBJ1-3 and V is TRBV7-9; 9 nucleotides align to TRBD1. CDR1 and CDR2 (germline): SEHNR, FQNEAQ (reference sequence). This CDR3 contains 14 residues. Trimming at V came to 8 bases and at J to 4 bases, leaving 6 bases not matched to a gene. The CDR3 DNA reads as TGTGCCAGCGGCTCCGGGACAGGGGGAAACACCATATATCTT. Translating gives CASGSGTGGNTIYL.

The chain is built from TRBV15 and TRBJ2-2; D may be TRBD1 (5 bases). This CDR3 contains 16 residues. The V and J ends lost 1 base and 1 base respectively, with 10 bases between them. Germline lookup yields CDR1 LNHNV and CDR2 YYDKDF (reference sequence). CDR3 amino acids: CATSRGQTVNTGELFF. The CDR3 DNA follows: TGTGCCACCAGCAGAGGCCAGACAGTGAACACCGGGGAGCTGTTTTTT.

This clone was seen more than once but under ten times. The chain combines TRBV6-6 with TRBJ2-7; 9 nucleotides match TRBD1. Per germline, CDR1 MNHNY and CDR2 SVGAGI (reference sequence). V lost 0 bases and J lost 3; bases outside the gene matches: 0. The length of the CDR3 is 14 residues. Written as DNA, the CDR3 is TGTGCCAGCAGTTACTCGGACAGGGGCTACGAGCAGTACTTC. This gives the protein CASSYSDRGYEQYF.

In its sample, this clone was seen a few times. This chain connects TRBV29-1 to TRBJ1-2, with 7 bases identical to TRBD1. CDR1 SQVTM and CDR2 ANQGSEA come from the germline V gene. V shed 6 bases and J 3 bases; nucleotides not matched to a gene: 7. This CDR3 comprises 13 residues. The CDR3 DNA reads as TGCAGCGTCCCCTCGGGACAGTACTATGGCTACACCTTC. Translated: CSVPSGQYYGYTF.

The chain employs TRBV7-2 and TRBJ1-1; D unresolved. Germline CDR1 and CDR2: SGHTA and FQGNSA. This CDR3 comprises 13 residues. V lost 5 bases and J 0 bases, leaving 7 bases between the germline ends. CDR3 amino acids: CASSRRLNTEAFF. The CDR3 region has the DNA TGTGCCAGCAGCCGGAGACTGAACACTGAAGCTTTCTTT.

Notes on this clone: Other DNA sequences from this sample encode an identical CDR3 as well. This chain joins TRBV13 and TRBJ2-5, with 10 bases aligning to TRBD1. The length of the CDR3 is 16 residues. Germline CDR1 PRHDT, CDR2 FYEKMQ (reference sequence). V gave up 3 bases and J gave up 0 bases; unmatched junction bases: 4. The CDR3 loop reads CASSFRTGGNQETQYF. CDR3 bases: TGTGCCAGCAGCTTCCGGACAGGGGGAAACCAAGAGACCCAGTACTTC.

In its sample, this clone was seen a few times. V and J are TRBV28 and TRBJ1-2; D perhaps matches TRBD1 (5 bases). The CDR3 consists of 12 residues. The V end lost 7 bases, the J end lost 2 bases, and 8 bases lay between the germline ends. Germline V gene sequence: CDR1 MDHEN, CDR2 SYDVKM. CDR3 DNA: TGTGCCAGCAACCCAGGGAACTATGGCTACACCTTC. This gives the protein CASNPGNYGYTF.

In its sample, this clone was seen a few times. This chain joins TRBV7-9 and TRBJ1-1; D is unresolved. With 8 bases removed from V and 1 base from J, the gap between germline ends came to 11 bases. Germline-derived CDR1 and CDR2 are SEHNR and FQNEAQ (reference sequence). The CDR3 loop spans 13 amino acids. CDR3 bases: TGTGCCAGCGGGCGTCAAGCGAACACTGAAGCTTTCTTT. Amino acids: CASGRQANTEAFF.

This chain joins TRBV27 and TRBJ1-6; D uncertain. Trimming removed 2 bases from V and 8 bases from J, with 13 bases in between. Germline CDR1 and CDR2: MNHEY and SMNVEV (reference sequence). The CDR3 length is 15 residues. The CDR3, as DNA: TGTGCCAGCAGTTTAGATGGAGGGTATGATTCACCCCTCCACTTT. Its translation is CASSLDGGYDSPLHF.

As DNA, the CDR3 is TGCGCCAGCAGCTTGAGTCGGTTCTACGAGCAGTACTTC. It codes for CASSLSRFYEQYF. V is TRBV5-1 and J is TRBJ2-7; D uncertain. CDR1 SGHRS and CDR2 YFSETQ come from the germline V gene. The CDR3 is 13 residues long. The V and J ends lost 1 base and 3 bases respectively, with 8 bases between them.

V usage is TRBV5-4 and J usage is TRBJ2-2; TRBD1 aligns across 9 bases. The CDR3 extends over 15 amino acids. V lost 5 bases, J lost 4 bases, and 6 bases stayed unmatched. In germline, CDR1 is SGHNT, CDR2 YYREEE (reference sequence). CDR3 amino acids: CASSTTGQGTGELFF. CDR3 nucleotide sequence: TGTGCCAGCAGTACCACGGGACAGGGCACCGGGGAGCTGTTTTTT.

The chain uses TRBV30 and TRBJ1-2; D is ambiguous. The CDR3 is 11 residues long. V was cut by 2 bases and J by 8 bases, with 9 bases left in between. CDR1 and CDR2 (germline): GTSNPN, SVGIG (reference sequence). The CDR3 sequence is CAWSITFGYTF. The CDR3 bases are TGTGCCTGGAGTATTACTTTCGGCTACACCTTC.

This clone occurred once. The chain recombines TRBV7-6 with TRBJ2-1; 7 bases line up with TRBD2. This CDR3 comprises 16 residues. J gave up 3 bases and V 1 base, and 6 bases lay outside the gene matches. Germline V gives CDR1 SGHVS, CDR2 FNYEAQ. In DNA, the CDR3 is TGTGCCAGCAGCTTAGTCGCAGCGGGGCTCTACAATGAGCAGTTCTTC. Translating gives CASSLVAAGLYNEQFF.

The chain uses TRBV7-2 and TRBJ2-2, with TRBD2 matching 7 bases. The trim removed 4 bases at V and 5 bases at J, leaving 4 bases unmatched. Germline V gene lookup returns CDR1 SGHTA and CDR2 FQGNSA. There are 14 residues in the CDR3. CDR3 protein: CASSWTSRTGELFF. Written as DNA, the CDR3 is TGTGCCAGCAGCTGGACTAGTCGAACCGGGGAGCTGTTTTTT.

This rearrangement joins TRBV4-1 to TRBJ2-4, with TRBD2 matching 8 bases. Per germline, CDR1 MGHRA and CDR2 YSYEKL. With V trimmed by 4 bases and J by 7 bases, 6 bases remained unmatched. The CDR3 consists of 14 residues. Here the CDR3 DNA reads TGCGCCAGCAGCCTCCGCGGGACTAGTAACATTCAGTACTTC. Translating gives CASSLRGTSNIQYF.

The rearrangement uses TRBV2 and TRBJ2-5; tentative D call: TRBD1 (6 bases). Matching the DNA end better, TRBJ2-7 makes the J call doubtful. Germline V CDR1 and CDR2: SNHLY, FYNNEI. This CDR3 has 12 residues. CDR3 protein: CASSWTVYEQYF. The CDR3 DNA is TGTGCCAGCAGTTGGACAGTATACGAGCAGTACTTC.

V gene TRBV28 combines with J gene TRBJ1-2; 8 bases map to TRBD1. There are 14 residues in the CDR3. Germline values: CDR1 MDHEN, CDR2 SYDVKM. The trim removed 6 bases at V and 5 bases at J, leaving 8 bases unmatched. The DNA of the CDR3 is TGTGCCAGCAGGTCGCAGGGGGCTCGGTATGGCTACACCTTC. Translated: CASRSQGARYGYTF.

This chain joins TRBV28 and TRBJ2-3, with D maybe TRBD2 (7 bases). Trimming took off 4 bases at V and 4 bases at J, with 18 bases between the two ends. CDR1 is MDHEN and CDR2 is SYDVKM in the germline V gene. This CDR3 is built from 16 residues. The CDR3 coding sequence is TGTGCCAGCAGTTCCCCGCGGGGAGGGGGGTCAGATACGCAGTATTTT. This sequence encodes CASSSPRGGGSDTQYF. The full variable domain, completed using reference TRBV28 and TRBJ2-3, is DVKVTQSSRYLVKRTGEKVFLECVQDMDHENMFWYRQDPGLGLRLIYFSYDVKMKEKGDIPEGYSVSREKKERFSLILESASTNQTSMYLCASSSPRGGGSDTQYFGPGTRLTVL.

The genes are TRBV6-5 and TRBJ2-3; possibly TRBD2 for D (5 bases). The CDR3 consists of 15 residues. Germline V gene sequence: CDR1 MNHEY, CDR2 SVGAGI. The V gene lost 0 bases and the J gene lost 6 bases, with 13 bases spanning the gap. The CDR3 protein is CASSYSSQLADTQYF. The CDR3 bases are TGTGCCAGCAGTTACTCGAGTCAGTTAGCGGATACGCAGTATTTT.

DNA for the CDR3: TGTGCCACCAGTGCGGTAGGAGGAGCCGAAGCTTTCTTT. Protein product: CATSAVGGAEAFF. The chain employs TRBV15 and TRBJ1-1, with D unclear. From germline, CDR1 is LNHNV and CDR2 YYDKDF (reference sequence). The length of the CDR3 is 13 residues. V shed 6 bases and J shed 8 bases, with 16 bases lying between them.

This clone has just a few counts. Other DNA sequences in the sample encode the same CDR3. The chain carries TRBV5-1 and TRBJ2-5, with TRBD2 identical over 7 bases. This CDR3 spans 16 amino acids. J gave up 1 base and V 0 bases, and 6 bases lay outside the gene matches. Germline CDR1 is SGHRS and CDR2 is YFSETQ. The CDR3 sequence: CASSLGLAGTQETQYF. The CDR3 DNA sequence: TGCGCCAGCAGCTTGGGATTAGCGGGTACCCAAGAGACCCAGTACTTC.